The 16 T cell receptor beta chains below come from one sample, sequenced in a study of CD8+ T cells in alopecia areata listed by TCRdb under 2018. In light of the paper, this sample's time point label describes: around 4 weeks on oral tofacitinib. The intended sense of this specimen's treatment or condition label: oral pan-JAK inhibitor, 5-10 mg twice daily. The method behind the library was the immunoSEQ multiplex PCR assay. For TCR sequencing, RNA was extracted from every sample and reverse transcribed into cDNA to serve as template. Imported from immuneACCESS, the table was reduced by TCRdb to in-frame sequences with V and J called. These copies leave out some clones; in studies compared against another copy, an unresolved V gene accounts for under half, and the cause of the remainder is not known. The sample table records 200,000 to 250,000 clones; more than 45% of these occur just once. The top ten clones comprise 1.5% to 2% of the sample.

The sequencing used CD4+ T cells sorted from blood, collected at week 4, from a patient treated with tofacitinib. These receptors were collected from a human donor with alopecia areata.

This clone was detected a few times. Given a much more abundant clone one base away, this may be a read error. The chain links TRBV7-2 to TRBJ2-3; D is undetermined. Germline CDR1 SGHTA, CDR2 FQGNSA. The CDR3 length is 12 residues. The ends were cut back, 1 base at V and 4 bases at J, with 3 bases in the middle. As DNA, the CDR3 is TGTGCCAGCAGCTTAGACGCAGATACGCAGTATTTT. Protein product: CASSLDADTQYF.

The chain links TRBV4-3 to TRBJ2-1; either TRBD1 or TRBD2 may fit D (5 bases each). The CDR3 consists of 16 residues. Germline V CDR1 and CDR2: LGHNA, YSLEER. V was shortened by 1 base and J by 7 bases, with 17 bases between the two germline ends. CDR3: CASSQVVGPRGNEQFF. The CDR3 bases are TGCGCCAGCAGCCAAGTTGTGGGACCCCGGGGAAATGAGCAGTTCTTC.

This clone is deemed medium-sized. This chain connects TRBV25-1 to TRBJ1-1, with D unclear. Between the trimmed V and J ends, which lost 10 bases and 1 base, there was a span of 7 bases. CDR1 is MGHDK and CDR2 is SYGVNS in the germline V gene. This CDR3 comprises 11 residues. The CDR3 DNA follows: TGTGCCACCAGACGGAACACTGAAGCTTTCTTT. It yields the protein CATRRNTEAFF.

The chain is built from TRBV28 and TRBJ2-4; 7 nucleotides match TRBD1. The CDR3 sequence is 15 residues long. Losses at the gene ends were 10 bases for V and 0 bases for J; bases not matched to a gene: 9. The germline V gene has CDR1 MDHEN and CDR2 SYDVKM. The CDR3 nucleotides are TGTGCCACCGTCAGACAGGGCCTAGCCAAAAACATTCAGTACTTC. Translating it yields CATVRQGLAKNIQYF.

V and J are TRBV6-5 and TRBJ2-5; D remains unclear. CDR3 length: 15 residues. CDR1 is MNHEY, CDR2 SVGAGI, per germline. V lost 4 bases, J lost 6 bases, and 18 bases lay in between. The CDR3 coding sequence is TGTGCCAGCAGTTCACCTCTGGGATCTGGGAAGACCCAGTACTTC. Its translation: CASSSPLGSGKTQYF.

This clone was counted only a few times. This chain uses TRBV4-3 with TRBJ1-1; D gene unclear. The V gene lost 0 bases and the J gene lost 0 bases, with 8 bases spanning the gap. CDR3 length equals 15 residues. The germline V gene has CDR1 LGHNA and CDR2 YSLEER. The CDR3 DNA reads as TGCGCCAGCAGCCAAGAAAGGACGGTGAACACTGAAGCTTTCTTT. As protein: CASSQERTVNTEAFF.

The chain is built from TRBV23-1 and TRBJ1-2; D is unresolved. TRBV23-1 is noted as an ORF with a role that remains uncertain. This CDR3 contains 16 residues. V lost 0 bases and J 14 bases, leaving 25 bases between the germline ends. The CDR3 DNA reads TGCGCCAGCAGTCAATCGGAATCTACCATGGCTATGAGATATACCTTC. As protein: CASSQSESTMAMRYTF.

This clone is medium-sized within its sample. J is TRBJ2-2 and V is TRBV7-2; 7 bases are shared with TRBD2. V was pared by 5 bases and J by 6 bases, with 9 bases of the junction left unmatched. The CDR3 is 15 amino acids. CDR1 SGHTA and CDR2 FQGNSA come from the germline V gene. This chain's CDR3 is CASSTQSGEAGELFF. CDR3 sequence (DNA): TGTGCCAGCAGCACCCAGAGCGGGGAGGCCGGGGAGCTGTTTTTT.

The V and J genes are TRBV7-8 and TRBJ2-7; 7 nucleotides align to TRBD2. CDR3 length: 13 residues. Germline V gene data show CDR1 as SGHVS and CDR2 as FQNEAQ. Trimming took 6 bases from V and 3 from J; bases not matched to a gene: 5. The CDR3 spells CASRDTSDYEQYF. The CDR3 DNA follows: TGTGCCAGCAGGGATACTAGCGACTACGAGCAGTACTTC. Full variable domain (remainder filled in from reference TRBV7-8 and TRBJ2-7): GAGVSQSPRYKVAKRGQDVALRCDPISGHVSLFWYQQALGQGPEFLTYFQNEAQLDKSGLPSDRFFAERPEGSVSTLKIQRTQQEDSAVYLCASRDTSDYEQYFGPGTRLTVT.

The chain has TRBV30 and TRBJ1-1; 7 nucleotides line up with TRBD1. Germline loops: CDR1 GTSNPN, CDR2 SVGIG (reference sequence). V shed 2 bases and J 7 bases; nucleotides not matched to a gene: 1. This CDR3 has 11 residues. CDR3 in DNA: TGTGCCTGGAGTTGGGACAGTGAAGCTTTCTTT. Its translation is CAWSWDSEAFF.

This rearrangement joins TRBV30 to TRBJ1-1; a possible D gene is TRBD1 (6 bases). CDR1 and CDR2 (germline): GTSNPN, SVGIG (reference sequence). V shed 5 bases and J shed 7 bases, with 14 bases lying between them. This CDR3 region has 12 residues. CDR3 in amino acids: CAWSGTRIEAFF. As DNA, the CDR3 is TGTGCCTGGTCCGGGACAAGAATTGAAGCTTTCTTT.

CDR3 in amino acids: CASSSGAGGNTEAFF. In DNA, the CDR3 is TGTGCCAGCAGTTCAGGAGCAGGGGGTAACACTGAAGCTTTCTTT. The gene calls are TRBV27 and TRBJ1-1; 7 nucleotides line up with TRBD1. Per the germline V gene, CDR1 is MNHEY and CDR2 is SMNVEV (reference sequence). The CDR3 runs to 15 residues. The trim removed 4 bases at V and 2 bases at J, leaving 7 bases unmatched.

The CDR3 coding sequence is TGTGCCGTGCACGCGGCGTCGGGACCGAACACTGAAGCTTTCTTT. The encoded protein is CAVHAASGPNTEAFF. The rearrangement links TRBV10-3 to TRBJ1-1; D might be TRBD1 (5 bases). The germline V gene has CDR1 ENHRY and CDR2 SYGVKD. The V end lost 11 bases, the J end lost 1 base, and 20 bases lay between the germline ends. The CDR3 totals 15 residues.

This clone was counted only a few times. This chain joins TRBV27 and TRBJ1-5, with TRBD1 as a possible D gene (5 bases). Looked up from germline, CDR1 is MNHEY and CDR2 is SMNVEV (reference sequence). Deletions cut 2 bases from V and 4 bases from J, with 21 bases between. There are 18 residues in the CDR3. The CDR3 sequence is CASSLDGLGGAGNQPQHF. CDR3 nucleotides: TGTGCCAGCAGTTTAGATGGGTTGGGTGGGGCCGGTAATCAGCCCCAGCATTTT.

CDR3 region: CAISVNTGYTTNEQFF. CDR3 nucleotides: TGTGCCATCAGTGTGAATACGGGGTACACGACCAATGAGCAGTTCTTC. The chain combines TRBV10-3 with TRBJ2-1; tentative D call: TRBD2 (5 bases). Germline V CDR1 and CDR2: ENHRY, SYGVKD. V was pared by 4 bases and J by 6 bases, with 19 bases between. CDR3 size: 16 residues.

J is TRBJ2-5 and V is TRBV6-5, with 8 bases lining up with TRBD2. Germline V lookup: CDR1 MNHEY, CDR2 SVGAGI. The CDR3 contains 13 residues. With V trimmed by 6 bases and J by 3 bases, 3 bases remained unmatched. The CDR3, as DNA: TGTGCCAGCAGGGGTAGCGGGGAAGAGACCCAGTACTTC. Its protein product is CASRGSGEETQYF.